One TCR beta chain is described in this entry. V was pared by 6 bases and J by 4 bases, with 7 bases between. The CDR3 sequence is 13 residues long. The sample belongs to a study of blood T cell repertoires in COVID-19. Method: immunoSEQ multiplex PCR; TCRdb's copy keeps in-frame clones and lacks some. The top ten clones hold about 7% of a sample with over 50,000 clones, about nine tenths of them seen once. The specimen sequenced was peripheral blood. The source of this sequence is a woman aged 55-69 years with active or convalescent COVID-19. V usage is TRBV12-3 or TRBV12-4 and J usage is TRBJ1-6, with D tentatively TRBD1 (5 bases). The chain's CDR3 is CASRGQYNSPLHF. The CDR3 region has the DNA TGTGCCAGCAGGGGGCAGTATAATTCACCCCTCCACTTT.